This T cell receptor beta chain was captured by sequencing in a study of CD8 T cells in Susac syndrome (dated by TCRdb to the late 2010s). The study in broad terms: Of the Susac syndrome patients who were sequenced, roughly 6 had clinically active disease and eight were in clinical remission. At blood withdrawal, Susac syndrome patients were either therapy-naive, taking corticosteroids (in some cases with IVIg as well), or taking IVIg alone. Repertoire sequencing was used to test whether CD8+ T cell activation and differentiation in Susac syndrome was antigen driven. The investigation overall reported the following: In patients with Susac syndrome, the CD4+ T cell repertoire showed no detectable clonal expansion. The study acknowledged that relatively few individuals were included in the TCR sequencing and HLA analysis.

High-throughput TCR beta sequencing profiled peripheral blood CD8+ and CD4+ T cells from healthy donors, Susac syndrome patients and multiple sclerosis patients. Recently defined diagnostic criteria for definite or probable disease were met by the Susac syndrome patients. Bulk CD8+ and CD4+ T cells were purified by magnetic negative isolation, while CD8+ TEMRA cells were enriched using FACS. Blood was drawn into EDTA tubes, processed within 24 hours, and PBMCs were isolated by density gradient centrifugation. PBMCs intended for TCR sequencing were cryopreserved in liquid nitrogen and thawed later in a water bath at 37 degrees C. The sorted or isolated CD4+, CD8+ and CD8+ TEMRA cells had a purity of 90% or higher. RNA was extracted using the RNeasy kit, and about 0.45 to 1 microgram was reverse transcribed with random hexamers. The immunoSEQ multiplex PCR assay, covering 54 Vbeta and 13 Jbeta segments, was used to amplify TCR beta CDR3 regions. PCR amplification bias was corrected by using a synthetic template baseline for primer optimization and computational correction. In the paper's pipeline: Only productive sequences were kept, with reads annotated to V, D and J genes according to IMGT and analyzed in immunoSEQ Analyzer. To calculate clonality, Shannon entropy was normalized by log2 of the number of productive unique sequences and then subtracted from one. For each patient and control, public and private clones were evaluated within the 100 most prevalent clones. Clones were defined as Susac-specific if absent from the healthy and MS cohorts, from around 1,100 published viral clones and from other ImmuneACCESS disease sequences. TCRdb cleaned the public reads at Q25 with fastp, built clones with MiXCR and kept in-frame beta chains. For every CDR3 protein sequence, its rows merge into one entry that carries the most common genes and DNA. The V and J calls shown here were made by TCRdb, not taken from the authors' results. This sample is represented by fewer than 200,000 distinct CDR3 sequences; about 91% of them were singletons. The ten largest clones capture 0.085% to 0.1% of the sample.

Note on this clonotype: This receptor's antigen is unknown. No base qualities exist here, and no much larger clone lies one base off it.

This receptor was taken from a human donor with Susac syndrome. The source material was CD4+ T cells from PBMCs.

The CDR3 amino acid sequence is: CASSLTGQNYGYTF. The DNA reads TGTGCCAGCAGCTTAACTGGACAGAACTATGGCTACACCTTC. Recombination linked TRBV7-3 to TRBJ1-2, and perhaps TRBD1 as D gene, on 6 matching bases. V and J lose 0 bases and 2 bases, and a span of 7 bases separates them. The CDR3, cysteine through phenylalanine, is 14 amino acids long. Only CDR3 DNA is held: 42 bases, read in frame from base 1. CDR1 is given as SGHTA and CDR2 as FQGTGA, both from the germline V gene. Beyond the CDR3, the reference TRBV7-3 and TRBJ1-2 genes provide the residues; the full variable domain reads: GAGVSQTPSNKVTEKGKYVELRCDPISGHTALYWYRQSLGQGPEFLIYFQGTGAADDSGLPNDRFFAVRPEGSVSTLKIQRTERGDSAVYLCASSLTGQNYGYTFGSGTRLTVV.